Ten or more counts support the clone carrying this T cell receptor (beta chain). Its antigen is as yet unknown. Per germline, CDR1 MGHRA and CDR2 YSYEKL. The junction had 0 bases not matched to a gene; V was cut back by 0 bases and J by 5 bases. The CDR3 sequence is 13 residues long. The sample belongs to a study of CD8+CD57+ T cells in acquired aplastic anemia. For the study at large: DNA recovered from sorted CD4+ and CD8+ cells had a mean of approximately 3 ug.

TCR beta VDJ combinations and CDR3 sequences were profiled from genomic DNA. A single record per CDR3 protein comes from TCRdb applying MiXCR to the reads. The sample shows over 100,000 distinct CDR3 sequences, 35% to 50% of them seen only once. Broader study findings: In common between the patients and the controls were more than 25 CD8+ CDR3 sequences. In CD8+ cells, Simpson's diversity showed no significant difference between patients and controls.

Sequencing was carried out using sorted CD4+, CD8+, or CD8+CD57+ T cells (not recorded which) from PBMCs. This TCR came from a human donor in good health, serving as a control. This chain connects TRBV4-1 to TRBJ2-5; TRBD2 matches 7 bases. For the CDR3, the DNA is TGCGCCAGCAGCCAAGACGGGAGGGAGACCCAGTACTTC. It encodes CASSQDGRETQYF.